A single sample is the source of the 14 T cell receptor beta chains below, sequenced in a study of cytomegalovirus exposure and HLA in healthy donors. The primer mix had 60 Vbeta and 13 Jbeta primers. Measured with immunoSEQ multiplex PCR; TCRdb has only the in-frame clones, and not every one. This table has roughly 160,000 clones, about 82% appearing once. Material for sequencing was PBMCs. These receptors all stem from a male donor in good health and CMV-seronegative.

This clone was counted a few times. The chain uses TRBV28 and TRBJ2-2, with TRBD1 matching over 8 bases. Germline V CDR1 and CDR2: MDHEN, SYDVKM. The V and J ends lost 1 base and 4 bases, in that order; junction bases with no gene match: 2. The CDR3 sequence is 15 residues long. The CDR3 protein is CASSLSGGVTGELFF. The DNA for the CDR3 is TGTGCCAGCAGTTTATCAGGGGGCGTCACCGGGGAGCTGTTTTTT. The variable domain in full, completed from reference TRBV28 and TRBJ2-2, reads DVKVTQSSRYLVKRTGEKVFLECVQDMDHENMFWYRQDPGLGLRLIYFSYDVKMKEKGDIPEGYSVSREKKERFSLILESASTNQTSMYLCASSLSGGVTGELFFGEGSRLTVL.

CDR3 sequence: CASTRLGGAGNHNEQYF. The CDR3 DNA reads as TGTGCCAGCACTCGTCTCGGGGGGGCCGGGAATCATAACGAGCAGTACTTC. This rearrangement joins TRBV27 to TRBJ2-7; 8 bases match TRBD2. The trim removed 7 bases at V and 5 bases at J, leaving 19 bases unmatched. The CDR3 totals 17 residues. Germline V gene lookup returns CDR1 MNHEY and CDR2 SMNVEV (reference sequence).

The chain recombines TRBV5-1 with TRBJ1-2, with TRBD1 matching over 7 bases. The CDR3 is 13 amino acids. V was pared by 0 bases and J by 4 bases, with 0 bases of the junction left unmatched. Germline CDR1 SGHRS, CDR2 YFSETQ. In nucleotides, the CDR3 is TGCGCCAGCAGCTTGGAGGGGGCCTATGGCTACACCTTC. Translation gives CASSLEGAYGYTF.

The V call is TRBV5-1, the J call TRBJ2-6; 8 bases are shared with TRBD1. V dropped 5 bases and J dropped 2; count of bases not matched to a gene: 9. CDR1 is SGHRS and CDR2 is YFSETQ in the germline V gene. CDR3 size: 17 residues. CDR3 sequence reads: CASSAGQGVTGANVLTF. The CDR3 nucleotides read TGCGCCAGCAGTGCTGGACAGGGTGTTACTGGGGCCAACGTCCTGACTTTC. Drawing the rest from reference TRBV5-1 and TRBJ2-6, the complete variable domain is KAGVTQTPRYLIKTRGQQVTLSCSPISGHRSVSWYQQTPGQGLQFLFEYFSETQRNKGNFPGRFSGRQFSNSRSEMNVSTLELGDSALYLCASSAGQGVTGANVLTFGAGSRLTVL.

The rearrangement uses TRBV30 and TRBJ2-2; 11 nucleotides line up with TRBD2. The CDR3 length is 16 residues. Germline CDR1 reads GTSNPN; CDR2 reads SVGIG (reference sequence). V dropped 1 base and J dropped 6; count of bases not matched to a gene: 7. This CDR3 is CAWSGGLAGGPGELFF. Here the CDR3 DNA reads TGTGCCTGGAGTGGAGGGCTAGCGGGGGGCCCCGGGGAGCTGTTTTTT.

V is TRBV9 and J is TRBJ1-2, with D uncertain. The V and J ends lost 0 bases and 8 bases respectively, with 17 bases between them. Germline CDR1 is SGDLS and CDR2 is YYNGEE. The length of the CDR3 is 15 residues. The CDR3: CASSVGAAFGVGYTF. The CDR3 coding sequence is TGTGCCAGCAGCGTAGGGGCGGCCTTCGGGGTGGGCTACACCTTC.

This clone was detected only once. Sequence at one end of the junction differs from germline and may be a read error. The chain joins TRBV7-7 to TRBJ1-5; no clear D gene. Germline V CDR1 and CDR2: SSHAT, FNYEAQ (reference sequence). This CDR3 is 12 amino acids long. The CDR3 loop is CASSLRSQPQHF. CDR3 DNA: TGTGCTAGCAGCTTAAGGAGTCAGCCCCAGCATTTT.

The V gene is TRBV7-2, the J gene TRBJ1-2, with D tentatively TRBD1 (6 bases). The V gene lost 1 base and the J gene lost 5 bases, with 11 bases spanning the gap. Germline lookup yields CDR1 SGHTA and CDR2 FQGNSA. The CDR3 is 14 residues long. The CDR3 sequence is CASSLVRTAYGYTF. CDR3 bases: TGTGCCAGCAGCTTAGTACGGACAGCTTATGGCTACACCTTC. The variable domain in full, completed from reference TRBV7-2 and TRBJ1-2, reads GAGVSQSPSNKVTEKGKDVELRCDPISGHTALYWYRQSLGQGLEFLIYFQGNSAPDKSGLPSDRFSAERTGGSVSTLTIQRTQQEDSAVYLCASSLVRTAYGYTFGSGTRLTVV.

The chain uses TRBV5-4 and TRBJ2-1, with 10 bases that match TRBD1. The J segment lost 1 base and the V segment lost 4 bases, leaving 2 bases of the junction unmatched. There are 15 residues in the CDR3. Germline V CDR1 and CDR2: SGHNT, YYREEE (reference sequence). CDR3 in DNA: TGTGCCAGCAGCCCGGGACAGGGGTCCTACAATGAGCAGTTCTTC. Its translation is CASSPGQGSYNEQFF.

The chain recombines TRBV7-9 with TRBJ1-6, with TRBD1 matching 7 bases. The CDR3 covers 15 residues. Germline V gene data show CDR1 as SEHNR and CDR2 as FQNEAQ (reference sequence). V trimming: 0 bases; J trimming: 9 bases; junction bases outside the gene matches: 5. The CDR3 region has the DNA TGTGCCAGCAGCTTAGCGAGGGACAGCGGTTCACCCCTCCACTTT. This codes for CASSLARDSGSPLHF.

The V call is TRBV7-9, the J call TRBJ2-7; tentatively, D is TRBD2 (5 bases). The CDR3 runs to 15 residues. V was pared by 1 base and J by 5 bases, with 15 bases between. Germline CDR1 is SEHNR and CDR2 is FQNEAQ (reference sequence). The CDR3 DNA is TGTGCCAGCAGCTTAGACCCGGGGTATCGGAACGAGCAGTACTTC. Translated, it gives CASSLDPGYRNEQYF.

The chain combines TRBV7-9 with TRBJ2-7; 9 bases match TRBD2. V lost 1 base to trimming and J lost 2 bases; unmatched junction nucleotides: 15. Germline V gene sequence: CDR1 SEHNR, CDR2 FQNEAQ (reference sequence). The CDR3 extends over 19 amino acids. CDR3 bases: TGTGCCAGCAGCTTAGATCCGGGATCATCAGCGGGAGGACCCTACGAGCAGTACTTC. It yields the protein CASSLDPGSSAGGPYEQYF.

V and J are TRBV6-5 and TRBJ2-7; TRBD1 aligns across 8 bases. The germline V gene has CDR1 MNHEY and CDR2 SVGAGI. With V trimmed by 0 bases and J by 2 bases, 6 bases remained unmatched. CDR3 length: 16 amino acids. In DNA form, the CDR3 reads TGTGCCAGCAGTTACTCCCGACAGGGGAGCCCCTACGAGCAGTACTTC. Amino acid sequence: CASSYSRQGSPYEQYF.

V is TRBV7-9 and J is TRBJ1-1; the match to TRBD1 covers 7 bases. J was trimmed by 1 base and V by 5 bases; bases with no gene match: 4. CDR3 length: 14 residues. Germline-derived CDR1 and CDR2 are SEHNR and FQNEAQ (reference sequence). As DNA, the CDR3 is TGTGCCAGCAGCAGGGACAGCGAGAACACTGAAGCTTTCTTT. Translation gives CASSRDSENTEAFF.